This passage covers 4 T cell receptor beta chains from one sample sequenced in a study of cytomegalovirus exposure and HLA in healthy donors. Generated by immunoSEQ multiplex PCR, the TCRdb table keeps only in-frame clones and is missing some. The data hold 200,000 to 250,000 clones, with over 75% observed a single time. Sequenced sample: PBMCs. Every receptor here comes from a woman aged 18-29 years in good health and CMV-seropositive.

This chain uses TRBV29-1 with TRBJ1-3, with no clear D. Germline V gene data show CDR1 as SQVTM and CDR2 as ANQGSEA. V lost 6 bases and J lost 0, with 12 bases in between. The CDR3 is 14 residues long. CDR3 region: CSVLAGNSGNTIYF. The CDR3 DNA sequence: TGCAGCGTACTAGCCGGAAACTCTGGAAACACCATATATTTT.

This clone was seen only a few times. This chain links TRBV6-1 with TRBJ1-2; D is ambiguous. Germline CDR1 MNHNS, CDR2 SASEGT. CDR3 length: 12 amino acids. Trimming cost V 7 bases and J 2 bases, with 8 bases left between them. The CDR3 DNA reads as TGTGCCAGCACCCGACTGAACTATGGCTACACCTTC. Translation gives CASTRLNYGYTF.

J is TRBJ1-1 and V is TRBV6-5; possibly TRBD1 for D (5 bases). The CDR3 covers 12 residues. The germline gives CDR1 MNHEY, CDR2 SVGAGI. V lost 7 bases and J 7 bases, leaving 13 bases between the germline ends. For the CDR3, the DNA is TGTGCCAGCAACCTCGGGCAGGGTGAAGCTTTCTTT. Its translation: CASNLGQGEAFF.

V and J are TRBV19 and TRBJ1-2; 8 nucleotides match TRBD1. The CDR3 totals 17 residues. The V segment lost 1 base and the J segment 7 bases; nucleotides outside the gene matches: 14. The V gene's germline CDR1 is LNHDA and CDR2 SQIVND (reference sequence). This CDR3 is CASSIGRQGIMISGYTF. In DNA, the CDR3 is TGTGCCAGTAGTATAGGGCGACAGGGGATCATGATAAGTGGCTACACCTTC.